This is a list of T cell receptor beta chains from one sample in a study of blood T cell repertoires in COVID-19. The assay was immunoSEQ multiplex PCR, and TCRdb's table has in-frame clones only and misses some. The table includes 150,000 or so clones, roughly 88% detected once. Material for sequencing was PBMCs or T cells enriched from blood (not recorded which). These TCRs come from a woman aged 25 to 45 with acute COVID-19. Each CDR3 is given with its conserved first and last residue.

>TRBV2
CANTKTSGAISTDTQYF
>TRBV7-2
CASSETFWRWNEQFF
>TRBV4-3
CASSQDPSENYEQYF
>TRBV7-3
CASSLFGWNTGELFF
>TRBV28
CASSLHGTNYGYTF
>TRBV28
CASSLPGTALSYGYTF
>TRBV4-1
CASRIGIGGFADTQYF
>TRBV3-1/TRBV3-2
CASSPRTGFSYNEQFF
>TRBV5-1
CASSFSGTTIWEEQFF
>TRBV19
CASSFTGNWQYF
>TRBV7-3
CASSLTLLGSDNEQFF
>TRBV19
CASSSGARGRIVYTF
>TRBV28
CASSSRDSLSTF
>TRBV7-2
CASSLDSIGQPQHF
>TRBV6-4
CASSDTSGSGADTQYF
>TRBV25-1
CASSKPGQGATDTQYF
>TRBV6-5
CARAGEQKAFF
>TRBV15
CATSRDIGAGDNGYTF
>TRBV2
CASTTGGKLFF
>TRBV19
CASSGSRANTGELFF
>TRBV19
CASKRLAGNEQFF
>TRBV4-3
CASSQVGGNEQFF
>TRBV9
CASSRDSGKLFF
>TRBV2
CASLTSGRDTYEQYF
>TRBV4-3
CASSQDARTESSYNEQFF
>TRBV18
CASSPTTGQGVEAFF
>TRBV21-1
CASSKGVISGPTSRPPYEQYF
>TRBV28
CASTGIEAFF
>TRBV28
CASRQDQGTYEQYF
>TRBV27
CASTPRGLAGDPTYNEQFF
>TRBV28
CASSLTRIGRGKSEAFF
>TRBV29-1
CSVDFGGSTDTQYF
>TRBV27
CASSLKGTGGLYPSYEQYF
>TRBV28
CASSLTGGTEAFF
>TRBV7-9
CASSLGVGRETQYF
>TRBV12-5
CASGLEPDSLYGYTF
>TRBV29-1
CSVEGRESTDTQYF
>TRBV7-6
CASSLAGTGGEFFYEQYF
>TRBV27
CASATGWAGGTEAFF
>TRBV28
CASSLMEALSYNSPLHF
>TRBV2
CASSYSNEKLFF
>TRBV6-5
CASTPSGRYQPQHF
>TRBV7-9
CASSSRLEADTQYF
>TRBV7-8
CASSLEVAGTGELFF
>TRBV2
CASSVEGNYGYTF
>TRBV7-9
CASSRPGTGSHEQYF
>TRBV6-5
CASSYGRNYNYGYTF
>TRBV12-3/TRBV12-4
CASSQTATYEQYF
>TRBV5-6
CASSLASLFLYGRETQYF
>TRBV7-3
CASSLAGGGEQYF
>TRBV7-2
CASSSLAAPLNEQFF
>TRBV4-3
CASSPMTGYNSPLHF
>TRBV6-5
CASQTGGRGYTF
>TRBV30
CAWSRSIKNTEAFF
>TRBV7-9
CASSPTTSGGTDTQYF
>TRBV7-2
CASSPLRLAFDNEQFF
>TRBV27
CASSSGQGVRQPQHF
>TRBV9
CASSGGGTATNEKLFF
>TRBV28
CASTIRGFFGNQPQHF